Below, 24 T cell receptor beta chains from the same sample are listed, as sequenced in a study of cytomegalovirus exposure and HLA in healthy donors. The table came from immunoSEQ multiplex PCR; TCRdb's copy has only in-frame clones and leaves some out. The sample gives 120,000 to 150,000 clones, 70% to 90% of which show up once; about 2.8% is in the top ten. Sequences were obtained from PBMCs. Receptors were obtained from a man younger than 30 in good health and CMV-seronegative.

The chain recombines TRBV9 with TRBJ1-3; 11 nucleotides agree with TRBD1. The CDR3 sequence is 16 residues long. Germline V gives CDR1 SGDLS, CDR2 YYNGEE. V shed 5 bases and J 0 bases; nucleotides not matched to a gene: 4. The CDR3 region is CASRRTGGLSGNTIYF. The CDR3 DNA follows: TGTGCCAGCAGGAGGACAGGGGGCCTCTCTGGAAACACCATATATTTT.

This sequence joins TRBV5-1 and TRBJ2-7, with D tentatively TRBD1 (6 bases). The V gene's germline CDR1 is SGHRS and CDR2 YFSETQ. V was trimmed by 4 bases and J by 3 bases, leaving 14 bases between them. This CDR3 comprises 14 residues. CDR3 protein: CASSLTGQVYEQYF. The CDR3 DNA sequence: TGCGCCAGCAGCCTTACAGGGCAGGTCTACGAGCAGTACTTC.

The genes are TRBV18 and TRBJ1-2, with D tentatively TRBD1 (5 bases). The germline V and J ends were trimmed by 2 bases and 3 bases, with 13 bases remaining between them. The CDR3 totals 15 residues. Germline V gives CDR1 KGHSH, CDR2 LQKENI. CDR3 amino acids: CASSPSGRVDYGYTF. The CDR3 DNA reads TGTGCCAGCTCACCATCGGGCAGGGTTGACTATGGCTACACCTTC.

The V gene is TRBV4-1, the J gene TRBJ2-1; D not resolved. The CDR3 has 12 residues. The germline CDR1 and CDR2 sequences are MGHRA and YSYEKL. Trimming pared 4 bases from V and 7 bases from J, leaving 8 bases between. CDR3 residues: CASSLSRNEQFF. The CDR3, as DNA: TGCGCCAGCAGCCTGTCTCGGAATGAGCAGTTCTTC.

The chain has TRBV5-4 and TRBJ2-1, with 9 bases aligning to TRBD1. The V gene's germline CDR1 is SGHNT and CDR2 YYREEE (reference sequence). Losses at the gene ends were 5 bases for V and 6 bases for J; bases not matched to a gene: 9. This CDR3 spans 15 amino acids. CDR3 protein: CASSSWLTGGNEQFF. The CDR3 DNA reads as TGTGCCAGCAGTTCTTGGTTGACAGGGGGCAATGAGCAGTTCTTC. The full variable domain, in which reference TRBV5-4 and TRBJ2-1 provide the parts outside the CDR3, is ETGVTQSPTHLIKTRGQQVTLRCSSQSGHNTVSWYQQALGQGPQFIFQYYREEENGRGNFPPRFSGLQFPNYSSELNVNALELDDSALYLCASSSWLTGGNEQFFGPGTRLTVL.

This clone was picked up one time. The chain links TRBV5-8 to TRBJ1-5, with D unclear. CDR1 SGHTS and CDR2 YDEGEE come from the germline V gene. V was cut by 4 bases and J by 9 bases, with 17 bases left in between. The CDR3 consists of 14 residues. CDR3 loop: CASSTRRISLPQHF. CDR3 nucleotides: TGTGCCAGCAGCACCCGGCGGATTAGTTTGCCCCAGCATTTT.

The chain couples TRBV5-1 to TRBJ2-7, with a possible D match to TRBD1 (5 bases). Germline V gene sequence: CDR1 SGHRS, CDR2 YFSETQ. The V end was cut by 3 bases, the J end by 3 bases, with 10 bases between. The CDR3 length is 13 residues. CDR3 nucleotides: TGCGCCAGCAGCTCCCCAGGGATCTACGAGCAGTACTTC. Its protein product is CASSSPGIYEQYF.

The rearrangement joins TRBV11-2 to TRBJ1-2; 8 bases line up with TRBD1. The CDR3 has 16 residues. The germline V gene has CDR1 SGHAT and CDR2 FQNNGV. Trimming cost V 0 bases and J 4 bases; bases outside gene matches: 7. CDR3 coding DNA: TGTGCCAGCAGCTTAGATTCAGGACAGGGCGTCTATGGCTACACCTTC. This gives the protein CASSLDSGQGVYGYTF.

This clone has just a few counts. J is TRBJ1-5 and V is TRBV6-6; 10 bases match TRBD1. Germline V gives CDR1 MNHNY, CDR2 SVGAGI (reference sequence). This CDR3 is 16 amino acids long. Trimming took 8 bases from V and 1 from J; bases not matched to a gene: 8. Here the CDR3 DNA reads TGTGCCAGCCGGACAGGGGGTTCCCGGAGCAATCAGCCCCAGCATTTT. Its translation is CASRTGGSRSNQPQHF.

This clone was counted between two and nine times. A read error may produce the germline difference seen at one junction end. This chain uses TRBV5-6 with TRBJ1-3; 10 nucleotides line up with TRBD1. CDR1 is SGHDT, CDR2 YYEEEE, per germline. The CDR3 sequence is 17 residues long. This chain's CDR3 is CASSLAGTGVSENTIYF. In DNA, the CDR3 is TGTGCCAGCAGCTTGGCCGGGACAGGGGTCTCTGAAAACACCATATATTTT.

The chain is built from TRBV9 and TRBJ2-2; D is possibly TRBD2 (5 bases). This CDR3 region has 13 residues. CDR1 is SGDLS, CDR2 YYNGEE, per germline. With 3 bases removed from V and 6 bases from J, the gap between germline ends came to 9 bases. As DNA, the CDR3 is TGTGCCAGCAGCGCCGACGGGGCCGGGGAGCTGTTTTTT. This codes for CASSADGAGELFF.

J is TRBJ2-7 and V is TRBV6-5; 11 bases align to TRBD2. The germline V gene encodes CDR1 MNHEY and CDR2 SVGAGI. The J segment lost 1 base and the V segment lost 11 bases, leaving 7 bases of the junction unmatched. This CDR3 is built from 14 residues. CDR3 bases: TGTGCCGGCCAACTAGCGGGAGAGTCCTACGAGCAGTACTTC. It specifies CAGQLAGESYEQYF.

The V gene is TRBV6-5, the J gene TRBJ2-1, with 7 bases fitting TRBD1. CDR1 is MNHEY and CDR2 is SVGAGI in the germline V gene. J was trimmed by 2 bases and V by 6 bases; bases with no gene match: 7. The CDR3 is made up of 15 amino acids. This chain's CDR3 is CASRTGQKAYNEQFF. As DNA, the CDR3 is TGTGCCAGCAGAACGGGACAGAAAGCCTACAATGAGCAGTTCTTC.

The CDR3 region is CASSPDRGYYEQYF. DNA for the CDR3: TGCGCCAGCAGCCCCGACAGGGGATACTACGAGCAGTACTTC. The chain joins TRBV4-1 to TRBJ2-7, with 8 bases that match TRBD1. V was clipped by 4 bases and J by 3 bases; unmatched bases: 5. CDR1 and CDR2 from the germline V gene are MGHRA and YSYEKL. CDR3 length: 14 amino acids.

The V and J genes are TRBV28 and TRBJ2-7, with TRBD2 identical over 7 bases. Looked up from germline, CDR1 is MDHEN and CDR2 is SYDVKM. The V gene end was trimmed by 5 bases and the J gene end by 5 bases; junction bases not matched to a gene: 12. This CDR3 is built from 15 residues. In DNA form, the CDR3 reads TGTGCCAGCAGTGAAAGCCGGACTAGTTTTGACGAGCAGTACTTC. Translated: CASSESRTSFDEQYF.

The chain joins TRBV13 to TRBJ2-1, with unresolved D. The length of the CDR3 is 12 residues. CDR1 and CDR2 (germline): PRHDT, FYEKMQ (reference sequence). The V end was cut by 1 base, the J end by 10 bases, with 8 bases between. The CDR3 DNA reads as TGTGCCAGCAGCTTAGTGGGCTGGGAGCAGTTCTTC. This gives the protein CASSLVGWEQFF.

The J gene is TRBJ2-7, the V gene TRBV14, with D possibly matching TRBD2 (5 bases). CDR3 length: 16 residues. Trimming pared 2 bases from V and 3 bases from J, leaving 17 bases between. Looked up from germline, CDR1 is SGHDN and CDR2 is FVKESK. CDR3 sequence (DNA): TGTGCCAGCAGCCAACGGGGTCGGCCTCAACTCTACGAGCAGTACTTC. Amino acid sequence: CASSQRGRPQLYEQYF. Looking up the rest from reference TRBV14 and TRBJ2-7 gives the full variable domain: EAGVTQFPSHSVIEKGQTVTLRCDPISGHDNLYWYRRVMGKEIKFLLHFVKESKQDESGMPNNRFLAERTGGTYSTLKVQPAELEDSGVYFCASSQRGRPQLYEQYFGPGTRLTVT.

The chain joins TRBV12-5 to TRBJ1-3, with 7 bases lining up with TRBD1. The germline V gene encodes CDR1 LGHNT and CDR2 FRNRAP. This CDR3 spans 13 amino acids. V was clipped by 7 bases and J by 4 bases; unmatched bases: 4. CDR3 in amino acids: CASERGPGNTIYF. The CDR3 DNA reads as TGTGCTAGTGAAAGGGGGCCAGGAAACACCATATATTTT. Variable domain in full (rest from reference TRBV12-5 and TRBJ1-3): DARVTQTPRHKVTEMGQEVTMRCQPILGHNTVFWYRQTMMQGLELLAYFRNRAPLDDSGMPKDRFSAEMPDATLATLKIQPSEPRDSAVYFCASERGPGNTIYFGEGSWLTVV.

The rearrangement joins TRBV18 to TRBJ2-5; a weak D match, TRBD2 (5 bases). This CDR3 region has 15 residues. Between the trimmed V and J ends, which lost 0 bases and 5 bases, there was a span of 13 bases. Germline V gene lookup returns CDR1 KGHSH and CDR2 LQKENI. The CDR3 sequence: CASSPPAGRLETQYF. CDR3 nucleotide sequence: TGTGCCAGCTCACCACCGGCGGGCAGGTTGGAGACCCAGTACTTC.

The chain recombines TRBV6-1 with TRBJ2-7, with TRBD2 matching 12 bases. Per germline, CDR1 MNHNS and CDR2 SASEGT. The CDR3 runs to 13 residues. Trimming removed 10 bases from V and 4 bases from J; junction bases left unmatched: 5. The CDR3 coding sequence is TGTGCCACGCTAGCGGGGGGGCGGTACGAGCAGTACTTC. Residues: CATLAGGRYEQYF.

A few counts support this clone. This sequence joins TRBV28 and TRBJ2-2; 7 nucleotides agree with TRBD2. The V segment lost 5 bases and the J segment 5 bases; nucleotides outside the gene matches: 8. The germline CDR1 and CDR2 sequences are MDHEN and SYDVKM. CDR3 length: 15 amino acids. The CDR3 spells CASSPPRGGTGELFF. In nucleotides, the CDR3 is TGTGCCAGCAGTCCCCCTCGGGGAGGGACCGGGGAGCTGTTTTTT.

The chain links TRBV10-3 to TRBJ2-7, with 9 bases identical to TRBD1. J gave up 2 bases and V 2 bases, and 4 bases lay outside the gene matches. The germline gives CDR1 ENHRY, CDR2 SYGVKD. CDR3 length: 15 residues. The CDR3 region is CAISEPGQGAYEQYF. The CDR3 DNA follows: TGTGCCATCAGTGAGCCGGGACAGGGAGCCTACGAGCAGTACTTC.

CDR3 sequence: CASSQTPGQGIGQPQHF. The CDR3 DNA reads TGCGCCAGCAGCCAGACCCCGGGACAGGGGATCGGTCAGCCCCAGCATTTT. This sequence joins TRBV4-1 and TRBJ1-5, with 10 bases aligning to TRBD1. This CDR3 has 17 residues. The trim removed 3 bases at V and 6 bases at J, leaving 11 bases unmatched. Germline V gene data show CDR1 as MGHRA and CDR2 as YSYEKL.

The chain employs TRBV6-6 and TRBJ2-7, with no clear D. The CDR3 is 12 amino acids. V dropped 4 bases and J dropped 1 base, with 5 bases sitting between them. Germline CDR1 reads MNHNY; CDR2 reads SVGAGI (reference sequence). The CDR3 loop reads CASSSRSYEQYF. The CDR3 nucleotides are TGTGCCAGCAGTTCCCGTTCCTACGAGCAGTACTTC.